The 16 T cell receptor beta chains below all came from one sample that was sequenced in a study of metastatic and nonmetastatic thyroid tumors. Via MiXCR, TCRdb re-called the PCR reads. The table includes 15,000 to 25,000 clones, less than 30% detected once. Before thyroid surgery, none of the patients had received any treatment. Sequenced sample: blood. The receptors here all came from a male donor with papillary thyroid cancer or a benign thyroid nodule (not recorded which). Some clones in this sample may be carry-over from other donors' samples.

This clone was found many times. This chain links TRBV20-1 with TRBJ2-7, with D perhaps TRBD2 (5 bases). Germline-derived CDR1 and CDR2 are DFQATT and SNEGSKA (reference sequence). The CDR3 has 12 residues. Trimming shortened V by 6 bases and J by 12 bases, and 21 bases separated the two germline ends. The CDR3 spells CSALPGGLRGYF. Here the CDR3 DNA reads TGCAGTGCCCTACCCGGTGGACTTCGAGGGTACTTC.

The table lists this clone with a few counts. The chain couples TRBV27 to TRBJ2-7; 10 positions agree with TRBD2. The germline V gene encodes CDR1 MNHEY and CDR2 SMNVEV (reference sequence). There are 15 residues in the CDR3. V dropped 5 bases and J dropped 1; count of bases not matched to a gene: 5. The CDR3 DNA sequence: TGTGCCAGCAGTCCCCTGGGACTAGCGTCCTACGAGCAGTACTTC. Translating it yields CASSPLGLASYEQYF.

The chain uses TRBV6-1 and TRBJ2-2; D is unresolved. The V end lost 8 bases, the J end lost 1 base, and 11 bases lay between the germline ends. Germline V gene sequence: CDR1 MNHNS, CDR2 SASEGT. CDR3 length equals 14 residues. CDR3 residues: CASLGEVNTGELFF. The CDR3 nucleotides are TGTGCCAGCCTGGGCGAGGTGAACACCGGGGAGCTGTTTTTT.

By share of the sample, this clone is medium-sized. The CDR3 spells CATSSSGGGFEQYF. CDR3 coding DNA: TGTGCCACCAGCTCCTCAGGGGGCGGCTTCGAGCAGTACTTC. The chain couples TRBV24-1 to TRBJ2-7; 8 nucleotides agree with TRBD1. With 7 bases clipped from V and 6 bases from J, the junction kept 10 bases outside the gene matches. CDR3 length: 14 amino acids. Per the germline V gene, CDR1 is KGHDR and CDR2 is SFDVKD.

This clone was found many times. CDR3: CSASPTSGTDTQYF. CDR3 nucleotide sequence: TGCAGTGCTAGTCCGACTAGCGGCACAGATACGCAGTATTTT. The chain is built from TRBV20-1 and TRBJ2-3; TRBD2 aligns across 8 bases. Unmatched junction bases numbered 3, after V lost 3 bases and J lost 1 base. Germline CDR1 DFQATT, CDR2 SNEGSKA (reference sequence). The CDR3 is 14 residues long.

The chain combines TRBV20-1 with TRBJ2-1, with TRBD2 identical over 7 bases. The trim removed 7 bases at V and 2 bases at J, leaving 5 bases unmatched. The CDR3 is 13 residues long. Germline V gene data show CDR1 as DFQATT and CDR2 as SNEGSKA (reference sequence). For the CDR3, the DNA is TGCAGTGTAGGAGGGAGGGCCTACAATGAGCAGTTCTTC. Its translation is CSVGGRAYNEQFF.

This clone was seen ten or more times. The J gene is TRBJ2-7, the V gene TRBV9; D is perhaps TRBD2 (5 bases). Trimming pared 3 bases from V and 2 bases from J, leaving 15 bases between. Per the germline V gene, CDR1 is SGDLS and CDR2 is YYNGEE. This CDR3 spans 15 amino acids. The CDR3 loop reads CASSGGGGLTYEQYF. The DNA for the CDR3 is TGTGCCAGCAGCGGGGGTGGCGGGCTGACCTACGAGCAGTACTTC.

This clone has a handful of counts. The chain is built from TRBV6-5 and TRBJ2-1, with a possible D match to TRBD2 (5 bases). The V gene lost 0 bases and the J gene lost 11 bases, with 20 bases spanning the gap. Germline V gene sequence: CDR1 MNHEY, CDR2 SVGAGI. The CDR3 sequence is 16 residues long. The CDR3 protein is CASSYSRLRAALKQFF. The DNA of the CDR3 is TGTGCCAGCAGTTACTCGAGACTAAGAGCGGCCTTGAAGCAGTTCTTC.

Many counts were recorded for this clone. This chain joins TRBV18 and TRBJ2-2; weak D call: TRBD2 (5 bases). This CDR3 has 15 amino acids. Trimming removed 5 bases from V and 12 bases from J, with 22 bases in between. The germline V gene has CDR1 KGHSH and CDR2 LQKENI. The DNA of the CDR3 is TGTGCCAGCTCAAAAGGAAAAGTCGTCGGGATTCAGCTGTTTTTT. Translation: CASSKGKVVGIQLFF.

This clone is medium-sized (0.01 to 0.1%) within its sample. As DNA, the CDR3 is TGTGCCAGCAGCCAGATACGGGGGTTGGAGACCCAGTACTTC. It yields the protein CASSQIRGLETQYF. The chain links TRBV6-1 to TRBJ2-5, with D possibly being TRBD2 (6 bases). The length of the CDR3 is 14 residues. CDR1 MNHNS and CDR2 SASEGT come from the germline V gene. With 6 bases removed from V and 5 bases from J, the gap between germline ends came to 16 bases.

The rearrangement uses TRBV4-1 and TRBJ2-7; no clear D gene. The CDR3 extends over 15 amino acids. The germline V gene encodes CDR1 MGHRA and CDR2 YSYEKL. V lost 0 bases, J lost 4 bases, and 13 bases lay in between. The CDR3 reads CASSQDLNLQYEQYF. For the CDR3, the DNA is TGCGCCAGCAGCCAAGATCTAAATCTACAATACGAGCAGTACTTC.

This clone has a handful of counts. A read error may account for a junction end that differs from germline. V and J are TRBV6-9 and TRBJ2-3; no reliable D call. Per germline, CDR1 MNHGY and CDR2 SVAAGI. This CDR3 has 15 residues. CDR3 nucleotides: TGCGCCAGCAGTGAATCAAGCTTTGGCACAGATACGCAGTATTTT. It codes for CASSESSFGTDTQYF.

This clone has a handful of counts. The rearrangement links TRBV12-3 or TRBV12-4 to TRBJ2-2, with TRBD2 matching over 7 bases. J was trimmed by 4 bases and V by 4 bases; bases with no gene match: 6. This CDR3 comprises 15 residues. The CDR3 nucleotides are TGTGCCAGCAGTTCGGCGGGGGAAGGCACCGGGGAGCTGTTTTTT. Translated, it gives CASSSAGEGTGELFF.

By share, this clone ranks as medium-sized. The V call is TRBV4-3, the J call TRBJ1-6; D not resolved. The CDR3 spans 15 residues. Between the trimmed V and J ends, which lost 1 base and 9 bases, there was a span of 13 bases. CDR1 and CDR2 (germline): LGHNA, YSLEER. The CDR3 loop reads CASSQGSGISSPLHF. DNA for the CDR3: TGCGCCAGCAGCCAAGGAAGTGGGATTAGTTCACCCCTCCACTTT.

This clone was found a few times. The genes are TRBV6-1 and TRBJ2-2; D ambiguous. Germline-derived CDR1 and CDR2 are MNHNS and SASEGT. The CDR3 length is 12 residues. Trimming removed 5 bases at V and 4 bases at J, with 5 bases between. CDR3 in amino acids: CASSLFTGELFF. In DNA form, the CDR3 reads TGTGCCAGCAGTCTATTCACCGGGGAGCTGTTTTTT.

The table lists this clone with many counts. The rearrangement links TRBV11-2 to TRBJ1-1; D gene unclear. V was clipped by 5 bases and J by 8 bases, with 15 bases between them. Germline assignment: CDR1 SGHAT and CDR2 FQNNGV. This CDR3 has 13 amino acids. CDR3 coding DNA: TGTGCCAGCAGCCCTATAAGTCGTCGGGAAGCTTTCTTT. Residues: CASSPISRREAFF.